A selection of T cell receptor beta chains follows, all from one sample in a study of regulatory T cells in long-lasting Graves disease. MiXCR, run by TCRdb on the multiplex PCR reads, gives a single entry per CDR3 protein. This table holds 300,000 to 500,000 distinct CDR3 sequences, less than 25% found once. The sample here was peripheral blood mononuclear cells (PBMCs), taken when the disease was refractory, from a patient treated with antithyroid drugs. The source of these receptors is a female donor with Graves disease. CDR3s include the opening cysteine and the closing phenylalanine or tryptophan. The D gene is left open where the match is weak. For some rows the clone size is stated as once, few or many, or as a class when expanded; others skip it.

many | 12 | TRBJ2-2 | . | TRBV28 | CASRPTTGELFF | TGTGCCAGCAGGCCTACCACCGGGGAGCTGTTTTTT
few | 13 | TRBJ2-7 | TRBD1 | TRBV29-1 | CSVGTGGPYEQYF | TGCAGCGTTGGGACAGGGGGTCCCTACGAGCAGTACTTC
. | 15 | TRBJ2-2 | TRBD1 | TRBV6-1 | CASSGPQGASGELFF | TGTGCCAGCAGTGGACCACAGGGGGCAAGCGGGGAGCTGTTTTTT
few | 15 | TRBJ2-1 | . | TRBV11-2 | CASSSELSYSYEQFF | TGTGCCAGCAGCTCGGAATTGTCCTATAGCTATGAGCAGTTCTTC
many | 17 | TRBJ2-2 | TRBD1 | TRBV2 | CASSGTRQGANTGELFF | TGTGCCAGCTCCGGAACTCGACAGGGGGCGAACACCGGGGAGCTGTTTTTT
. | 14 | TRBJ1-5 | TRBD1 | TRBV10-3 | CAVSESGGNQPQHF | TGTGCCGTCAGTGAGTCAGGGGGGAATCAGCCCCAGCATTTT
few | 13 | TRBJ1-6 | . | TRBV13 | CASSPGGASPLHF | TGTGCCAGCAGCCCCGGGGGGGCGTCACCCCTCCACTTT
. | 12 | TRBJ1-2 | . | TRBV2 | CASSEHQSGYTF | TGTGCCAGCAGCGAACATCAAAGTGGCTACACCTTC
few | 14 | TRBJ1-2 | . | TRBV28 | CATRGPGANYGYTF | TGTGCCACCCGTGGGCCAGGGGCGAACTATGGCTACACCTTC
. | 15 | TRBJ1-2 | TRBD1 | TRBV27 | CASSLSGQGAGGYTF | TGTGCCAGCAGTTTAAGCGGACAGGGGGCAGGGGGCTACACCTTC
. | 15 | TRBJ2-2 | . | TRBV2 | CASSKLGGEAGELFF | TGTGCCAGCAGCAAACTGGGGGGCGAGGCCGGGGAGCTGTTTTTT
. | 14 | TRBJ2-3 | . | TRBV7-2 | CASSYRLGSDTQYF | TGTGCCAGCAGCTACAGACTAGGCTCAGATACGCAGTATTTT
many | 16 | TRBJ1-1 | . | TRBV27 | CASSPYHGQMNTEAFF | TGTGCCAGCAGTCCCTACCATGGGCAAATGAACACTGAAGCTTTCTTT
many | 12 | TRBJ1-2 | . | TRBV12-3/TRBV12-4 | CASSFGAKGYTF | TGTGCCAGCAGTTTTGGCGCTAAAGGCTACACCTTC
many | 12 | TRBJ2-7 | . | TRBV7-9 | CASSLSTYEQYF | TGTGCCAGCAGCTTATCAACTTACGAGCAGTACTTC
many | 17 | TRBJ1-5 | . | TRBV15 | CATSGWTDVAFIQPQHF | TGTGCCACCAGCGGATGGACAGACGTCGCCTTCATTCAGCCCCAGCATTTT
many | 12 | TRBJ1-4 | . | TRBV12-3/TRBV12-4 | CASSPNDEKLFF | TGTGCCAGCAGTCCTAACGATGAAAAACTGTTTTTT
many | 16 | TRBJ2-3 | TRBD2 | TRBV6-5 | CASSYIPGLGTDTQYF | TGTGCCAGCAGTTACATACCGGGACTAGGGACAGATACGCAGTATTTT
. | 16 | TRBJ1-2 | . | TRBV27 | CASKDQGLGANYGYTF | TGTGCCAGCAAAGATCAGGGGTTAGGGGCTAACTATGGCTACACCTTC
. | 13 | TRBJ1-1 | TRBD1 | TRBV29-1 | CSVGDRANTEAFF | TGCAGCGTTGGTGACAGGGCGAACACTGAAGCTTTCTTT
. | 14 | TRBJ2-7 | . | TRBV6-1 | CASNPTRASLEQYF | TGTGCCAGCAATCCCACCCGGGCATCCTTGGAGCAGTACTTC
. | 16 | TRBJ2-2 | . | TRBV9 | CASSVQTGPSTGELFF | TGTGCCAGCAGCGTACAAACAGGCCCCAGCACCGGGGAGCTGTTTTTT
many | 15 | TRBJ2-5 | . | TRBV7-2 | CASSLALGGLETQYF | TGTGCCAGCAGCTTAGCGCTCGGGGGTTTGGAGACCCAGTACTTC
. | 16 | TRBJ2-7 | . | TRBV7-9 | CASSLGASTYPDEQYF | TGTGCCAGCAGCTTAGGAGCGAGCACCTATCCGGACGAGCAGTACTTC
many | 16 | TRBJ1-5 | TRBD1 | TRBV12-3/TRBV12-4 | CASSRGTGGGNQPQHF | TGTGCCAGCAGCCGAGGGACAGGGGGCGGCAATCAGCCCCAGCATTTT
. | 14 | TRBJ2-3 | . | TRBV30 | CAWTLGQPGDTQYF | TGTGCCTGGACCTTGGGGCAGCCAGGGGATACGCAGTATTTT
few | 13 | TRBJ2-7 | TRBD1 | TRBV29-1 | CSAQTGGSYEQYF | TGCAGCGCACAAACAGGGGGGTCCTACGAGCAGTACTTC
few | 15 | TRBJ2-7 | . | TRBV15 | CATSRVGSGVVEQYF | TGTGCCACCAGCAGAGTTGGAAGCGGCGTTGTCGAGCAGTACTTC
. | 13 | TRBJ1-1 | . | TRBV14 | CASSQLENPDPFF | TGTGCCAGCAGCCAACTAGAAAACCCGGATCCTTTCTTT
many | 13 | TRBJ2-5 | . | TRBV7-3 | CASSLPGVETQYF | TGTGCCAGCAGCTTACCGGGGGTAGAGACCCAGTACTTC
once | 15 | TRBJ2-7 | TRBD2 | TRBV18 | CASSPVGLAGSEQYF | TGTGCCAGCTCACCAGTCGGTCTAGCGGGATCCGAGCAGTACTTC
few | 15 | TRBJ2-3 | . | TRBV5-1 | CATSSGEPSTDTQYF | TGCGCCACCTCCAGCGGAGAGCCCAGCACAGATACGCAGTATTTT